Listed below are T cell receptor beta chains from one sample, sequenced in a study of blood T cell repertoires in COVID-19. Assay: immunoSEQ multiplex PCR; the TCRdb copy retains only in-frame clones and omits some. This sample has more than 70,000 clones, with approximately 90% found just once. The sample consisted of peripheral blood. Every receptor here comes from a woman between 18 and 29 years old with acute or convalescent COVID-19. Each CDR3 is given with its conserved first and last residue.

>TRBJ2-1|TRBV4-2
CASSLHQLRGISYNEQFF
>TRBJ2-1|TRBV5-1
CASSPGTGGFSYEQFF
>TRBJ1-1|TRBV29-1
CSVVRGVGTEAFF
>TRBJ1-1|TRBV6-5
CASSYFRENTEAFF
>TRBJ1-1|TRBV21-1
CASSSDSRDRGRKTEAFF
>TRBJ2-2|TRBV30
CAWRTPGRARELFF
>TRBJ2-1|TRBV5-1
CASSLYERGVSYNEQFF
>TRBJ2-3|TRBV4-2
CASSQTPGTVLTDTQYF
>TRBJ2-5|TRBV5-6
CASSLGLEQETQYF
>TRBJ1-4|TRBV12-3/TRBV12-4
CASSGQKNEKLFF
>TRBJ2-7|TRBV4-2
CASSQDHGVYYEQYF
>TRBJ1-1|TRBV5-1
CASSLGGPEAFF
>TRBJ1-3|TRBV6-5
CASRLTGANTIYF
>TRBJ2-3|TRBV5-6
CASSFTSGETF
>TRBJ2-7|TRBV6-2/TRBV6-3
CASSRTGAYEQYF
>TRBJ2-3|TRBV11-2
CASSSPGRSRDTQYF
>TRBJ1-1|TRBV18
CASSPGQGANTEAFF
>TRBJ2-7|TRBV12-3/TRBV12-4
CASSLRTRDEQYF
>TRBJ2-1|TRBV11-3
CASSLTLDSQAYNEQFF
>TRBJ2-3|TRBV6-6
CASSIPGTGQGDTQYF
>TRBJ1-2|TRBV19
CASSEQGANYGYTF
>TRBJ2-7|TRBV5-1
CASSFEGQGLYEQYF
>TRBJ1-2|TRBV2
CASSLIATGASNYGYTF
>TRBJ2-1|TRBV19
CASSISLAGLNEQFF
>TRBJ1-1|TRBV5-6
CASSLGLSNTEAFF
>TRBJ1-1|TRBV29-1
CSVMIPRVNTEAFF
>TRBJ1-2|TRBV12-3/TRBV12-4
CASSFGGGYGYTF
>TRBJ1-6|TRBV10-3
CAIKEGPGSPLHF
>TRBJ1-2|TRBV5-8
CASRPQGRYGYTF
>TRBJ1-1|TRBV11-2
CASSFPDRGEIEAFF
>TRBJ2-1|TRBV5-6
CASRWRGVYNEQFF
>TRBJ2-1|TRBV19
CASSILGPSGRPSSSYNEQFF
>TRBJ1-4|TRBV6-1
CASSEVLEAPGGKLFF
>TRBJ2-1|TRBV4-1
CASSQETGSYNEQFF
>TRBJ2-1|TRBV3-1/TRBV3-2
CASSQDLLDYNEQFF
>TRBJ1-1|TRBV4-1
CASSQAQAGAEAFF
>TRBJ1-6|TRBV23-1
CASSQSRGSPLHF
>TRBJ1-5|TRBV23-1
CASSQGQGSDQPQHF
>TRBJ2-7|TRBV5-4
CASSLAPGKYEQYF
>TRBJ1-3|TRBV28
CASSLRTGSGNTIYF
>TRBJ1-2|TRBV29-1
CSATGSNYGYTF
>TRBJ2-1|TRBV7-9
CASSLDRGISEQFF
>TRBJ1-4|TRBV15
CATSRDRQGTNEKLFF
>TRBJ2-5|TRBV3-1/TRBV3-2
CASSQELPAGGLFGETQYF
>TRBJ2-7|TRBV4-1
CASSRVTGGSRQYF